What follows is one TCR beta chain and its context. Its target is not known. The sample originates from a study of cytomegalovirus exposure and HLA in healthy donors. Study as a whole: In a later analysis, the roughly 120 validation repertoires were reported to have used the same platform as the roughly 610 first-cohort repertoires. Whole-study results and caveats: The TCR clusters that emerged in the first cohort tended, a later analysis found, to co-occur in the 120 or so validation repertoires. The dataset shows that most TCR sequences were rare, while some public TCRs occurred in many donors.

The CDR3 extends over 14 amino acids. Germline V CDR1 and CDR2: SGHKS, YYEKEE (reference sequence). Trimming took off 3 bases at V and 3 bases at J, with 13 bases between the two ends. Assay used: immunoSEQ multiplex PCR; TCRdb lists only in-frame clones, some missing. The repertoire holds approximately 100,000 clones, with around 85% as singletons. Sequenced input: PBMCs. The TCR was taken from a woman aged 25 to 39 in good health and CMV-seronegative. The chain couples TRBV5-5 to TRBJ2-7; D not resolved. The CDR3, as DNA: TGTGCCAGCAGCTCCCGAGTAGAGAGCTACGAGCAGTACTTC. Its translation is CASSSRVESYEQYF.